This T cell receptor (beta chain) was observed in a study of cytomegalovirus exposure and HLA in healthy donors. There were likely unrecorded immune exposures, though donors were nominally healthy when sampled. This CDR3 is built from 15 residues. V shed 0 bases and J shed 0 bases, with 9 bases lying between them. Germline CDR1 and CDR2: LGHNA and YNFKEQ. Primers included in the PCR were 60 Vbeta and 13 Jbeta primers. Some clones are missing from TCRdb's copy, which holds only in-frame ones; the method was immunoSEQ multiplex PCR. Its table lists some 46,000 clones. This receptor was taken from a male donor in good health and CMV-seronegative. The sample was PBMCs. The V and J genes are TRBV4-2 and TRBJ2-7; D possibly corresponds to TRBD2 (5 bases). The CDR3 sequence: CASSQERANSYEQYF. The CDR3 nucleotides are TGTGCCAGCAGCCAAGAGCGGGCGAACTCCTACGAGCAGTACTTC.